The 10 T cell receptor beta chains below were found in one sample sequenced in a study of blood T cell repertoires in COVID-19. Repertoires were generated with immunoSEQ multiplex PCR, while TCRdb's copy carries only in-frame clones and drops some. The data show a few hundred thousand clones, with 90% seen just once and under 0.7% held by the top ten. The source material was PBMCs or T cells enriched from blood (not recorded which). The receptors derive from a man aged 18 to 29 who had recovered from COVID-19.

About this clone: Additional DNA sequences in this sample encode the identical CDR3. The J gene is TRBJ2-1, the V gene TRBV27, with D maybe TRBD1 (6 bases). The V gene's germline CDR1 is MNHEY and CDR2 SMNVEV (reference sequence). Trimming left V 2 bases short and J 4 bases short, with 9 bases between. CDR3 length equals 14 residues. CDR3 in amino acids: CASSLGGSYNEQFF. As DNA, the CDR3 is TGTGCCAGCAGTTTAGGGGGCTCATACAATGAGCAGTTCTTC.

The V gene is TRBV19, the J gene TRBJ2-1, with TRBD2 matching 12 bases. The CDR3 extends over 16 amino acids. Losses at the gene ends were 8 bases for V and 10 bases for J; bases not matched to a gene: 15. From germline, CDR1 is LNHDA and CDR2 SQIVND (reference sequence). The CDR3 sequence is CASRDRSSGRAGEQFF. DNA of the CDR3: TGTGCCAGTCGAGACAGATCTAGCGGGAGGGCCGGGGAGCAGTTCTTC. Complete variable domain (other parts from reference TRBV19 and TRBJ2-1): DGGITQSPKYLFRKEGQNVTLSCEQNLNHDAMYWYRQDPGQGLRLIYYSQIVNDFQKGDIAEGYSVSREKKESFPLTVTSAQKNPTAFYLCASRDRSSGRAGEQFFGPGTRLTVL.

This clone was seen a single time. The V gene is TRBV29-1, the J gene TRBJ1-2, with D maybe TRBD1 (5 bases). Germline V lookup: CDR1 SQVTM, CDR2 ANQGSEA. With 3 bases removed from V and 8 bases from J, the gap between germline ends came to 10 bases. The CDR3 runs to 11 residues. CDR3 nucleotide sequence: TGCAGCGTTGACAGGGATCTCGGCTACACCTTC. This encodes CSVDRDLGYTF.

The V gene is TRBV19, the J gene TRBJ1-1; D is unclear. The germline V gene encodes CDR1 LNHDA and CDR2 SQIVND (reference sequence). V lost 10 bases and J 0 bases, leaving 12 bases between the germline ends. The CDR3 covers 13 residues. CDR3 amino acids: CATRGGVNTEAFF. DNA for the CDR3: TGTGCCACCAGAGGCGGAGTGAACACTGAAGCTTTCTTT.

The rearrangement uses TRBV18 and TRBJ2-3; TRBD2 aligns across 9 bases. This CDR3 has 16 amino acids. The germline V gene has CDR1 KGHSH and CDR2 LQKENI. V shed 6 bases, J shed 4 bases, and the junction held 11 bases outside the gene matches. The CDR3 nucleotides read TGTGCCAGCTCCCCTCGCGGGACTAGCAATCCAGATACGCAGTATTTT. It translates to CASSPRGTSNPDTQYF.

V is TRBV27 and J is TRBJ2-1, with D tentatively TRBD2 (5 bases). The CDR3 sequence is 18 residues long. Trimming removed 9 bases at V and 4 bases at J, with 28 bases between. Germline CDR1 MNHEY, CDR2 SMNVEV (reference sequence). The CDR3 here is CASTRSPLVPVGYNEQFF. In nucleotides, the CDR3 is TGTGCCAGTACCCGCTCCCCACTAGTGCCGGTTGGTTACAATGAGCAGTTCTTC.

The rearrangement uses TRBV7-2 and TRBJ1-4; 8 bases map to TRBD1. V gave up 0 bases and J gave up 6 bases; unmatched junction bases: 3. This CDR3 is 15 amino acids long. The V gene's germline CDR1 is SGHTA and CDR2 FQGNSA. Here the CDR3 DNA reads TGTGCCAGCAGCTTAGCGTCAGGGGGCTATGAAAAACTGTTTTTT. Residues: CASSLASGGYEKLFF.

This chain uses TRBV19 with TRBJ2-2; 9 nucleotides align to TRBD2. CDR3 length equals 14 residues. The germline V gene has CDR1 LNHDA and CDR2 SQIVND (reference sequence). Trimming took 8 bases from V and 6 from J; bases not matched to a gene: 7. CDR3 amino acids: CASRFSGSSGELFF. CDR3 in DNA: TGTGCCAGTCGTTTTAGCGGGAGCTCCGGGGAGCTGTTTTTT.

This clone was seen only once. This chain uses TRBV9 with TRBJ2-1; the D gene is possibly TRBD2 (5 bases). From germline, CDR1 is SGDLS and CDR2 YYNGEE. The CDR3 extends over 13 amino acids. The germline V and J ends were trimmed by 4 bases and 12 bases, with 17 bases remaining between them. CDR3 protein: CASSSGNPRGQFF. The CDR3 DNA follows: TGTGCCAGCAGCTCCGGGAACCCTCGCGGGCAGTTCTTC. Variable domain in full (rest from reference TRBV9 and TRBJ2-1): DSGVTQTPKHLITATGQRVTLRCSPRSGDLSVYWYQQSLDQGLQFLIQYYNGEERAKGNILERFSAQQFPDLHSELNLSSLELGDSALYFCASSSGNPRGQFFGPGTRLTVL.

The chain links TRBV5-3 to TRBJ1-2, with no clear D. TRBV5-3 is filed as an ORF, its function uncertain. This CDR3 has 16 amino acids. V lost 3 bases and J lost 1, with 16 bases in between. In nucleotides, the CDR3 is TGTGCCAGAAGCTACTTGAGAGATCACGATAACTATGGCTACACCTTC. Its protein product is CARSYLRDHDNYGYTF.